The subject of this entry is one T cell receptor beta chain. Its specific antigen is unknown. No much larger clone is present one base from it, and per-base qualities are unavailable. These data belong to a study of blood T cell repertoires in COVID-19 (dated by TCRdb to 2018 to 2021). With regard to the full study: Collaborator samples came from the United States, Italy and Spain and covered acute and convalescent phases of COVID-19. A freely available public database, intended as a resource for researchers studying the immune response to SARS-CoV-2, is where the repertoires were released. Deeply sampled blood TCRbeta repertoires from subjects exposed to, actively infected with, or recovered from COVID-19 were included in the dataset. Samples were obtained from the ongoing ImmuneRACE study (first 160 participants) and from 1,200 or so subjects provided by 6 global collaborators. HLA class I and class II types, where available, came from metadata supplied by the sample provider rather than from assay-based typing. The material from the prospective study consisted of cDNA or gDNA derived from T cells, B-cell-depleted T cells, or PBMCs. The sample metadata nearly always contained a de-identified subject ID, COVID-19 status, age in years and sex. What the work shows at the level of the full study, not this receptor alone: How much clinical and demographic metadata was included differed by source and by participant, and the metadata was provided uncurated.

Trimming at the junction amounts to 2 bases on V and 6 bases on J, and the germline ends lie 8 bases apart. Counted from cysteine to phenylalanine, this CDR3 has 13 amino acids. Here the CDR3 DNA is all that survives: 39 bases in frame from base 1. CDR1 and CDR2 were assigned from the germline V gene (reference sequence) as SGHNT and YYREEE. Whole blood was collected in K2EDTA tubes by collaborating institutions according to the institutions' own protocols. For TCRbeta analysis, collaborators shipped samples as frozen whole blood, isolated PBMCs, or DNA extracted from either of those sample types. The immunoSEQ Assay, a bias-controlled multiplex PCR, was used to amplify TCRbeta CDR3 regions from genomic DNA. In the original analysis: Within the assay, amplification of reference gene primers was used to estimate how many nucleated cells each sample contained. To quantify the absolute abundance of each unique TCRbeta CDR3 rearrangement, sequence reads were collapsed and filtered. Productive Simpson clonality was computed per sample as the square root of Simpson's diversity index over productive rearrangements. TCRdb took this table from immuneACCESS and kept in-frame rearrangements with V and J called. Such tables lack part of the clones; where checked against another copy, unresolved V genes explain under half of the gap, and the rest is unexplained. The V and J calls and clone size were taken over from that table, and D and trimming were inferred from the DNA. The sample data list about 39,000 clones, and roughly 84% of these were observed just once. The ten largest clones add up to approximately 2.3% of the sample.

Recombination connected TRBV5-4 to TRBJ1-4; possibly the D gene is TRBD1, per 5 matching bases. The sequence came from a human donor in a cohort sampled during active COVID-19. Sequencing was carried out using peripheral blood. At the DNA level, the sequence is TGTGCCAGCAGCTTTTGGGGCGATGAAAAACTGTTTTTT. Translation gives CASSFWGDEKLFF.